Shown below are 26 T cell receptor beta chains from a single sample sequenced in a study of CD8 T cells in Susac syndrome. RNA totalling roughly 0.45 to 1 ug underwent reverse transcription with random hexamers. TCRdb itself ran the immunoSEQ multiplex PCR reads through MiXCR, one entry per CDR3 protein. The sample holds about 300,000 distinct CDR3 sequences, about 82% seen once. Sequencing was carried out using CD8+ T cells from PBMCs. The receptors stem from a human donor with multiple sclerosis.

The chain carries TRBV4-1 and TRBJ2-3; 12 bases map to TRBD2. Germline V gene sequence: CDR1 MGHRA, CDR2 YSYEKL. J was trimmed by 2 bases and V by 1 base; bases with no gene match: 1. This CDR3 spans 16 amino acids. This CDR3 reads CASSQGLAGATDTQYF. The CDR3, as DNA: TGCGCCAGCAGCCAAGGACTAGCGGGAGCCACAGATACGCAGTATTTT.

V is TRBV5-1 and J is TRBJ1-5, with D perhaps TRBD1 (5 bases). Germline V gene data show CDR1 as SGHRS and CDR2 as YFSETQ. The CDR3 spans 14 residues. V shed 2 bases and J shed 6 bases, with 12 bases lying between them. The CDR3 loop reads CASSFFAGGQPQHF. CDR3 coding DNA: TGCGCCAGCAGCTTCTTTGCGGGGGGTCAGCCCCAGCATTTT. Looking up the rest from reference TRBV5-1 and TRBJ1-5 gives the full variable domain: KAGVTQTPRYLIKTRGQQVTLSCSPISGHRSVSWYQQTPGQGLQFLFEYFSETQRNKGNFPGRFSGRQFSNSRSEMNVSTLELGDSALYLCASSFFAGGQPQHFGDGTRLSIL.

This clonotype showed up just once. V gene TRBV15 combines with J gene TRBJ2-3; 8 bases line up with TRBD2. The CDR3 has 16 residues. J lost 0 bases, V lost 5 bases, and 7 bases had no gene match. Germline-derived CDR1 and CDR2 are LNHNV and YYDKDF (reference sequence). The CDR3 sequence: CATSDRLARSTDTQYF. In DNA form, the CDR3 reads TGTGCCACCAGCGATAGACTAGCGCGAAGCACAGATACGCAGTATTTT.

The V call is TRBV7-9, the J call TRBJ1-1; D uncertain. The CDR3 contains 15 residues. Germline-derived CDR1 and CDR2 are SEHNR and FQNEAQ (reference sequence). Trimming took off 4 bases at V and 4 bases at J, with 16 bases between the two ends. This CDR3 is CASSSSSGLRTEAFF. CDR3 DNA sequence: TGTGCCAGCAGCTCGTCATCGGGTTTGCGCACTGAAGCTTTCTTT.

The chain has TRBV27 and TRBJ2-7, with 9 bases lining up with TRBD2. Germline V gene sequence: CDR1 MNHEY, CDR2 SMNVEV (reference sequence). J was trimmed by 7 bases and V by 1 base; bases with no gene match: 8. This CDR3 comprises 15 residues. The CDR3 spells CASSLWPSGTVEQYF. The CDR3 coding sequence is TGTGCCAGCAGTTTATGGCCTAGCGGGACCGTGGAGCAGTACTTC.

The chain links TRBV27 to TRBJ2-7; D is tentatively TRBD1 or TRBD2 (5 bases each). This CDR3 spans 15 amino acids. CDR1 is MNHEY and CDR2 is SMNVEV in the germline V gene (reference sequence). Trimming shortened V by 0 bases and J by 2 bases, and 11 bases separated the two germline ends. The CDR3 spells CASSLSGEFTYEQYF. The CDR3 nucleotides are TGTGCCAGCAGTTTATCGGGGGAGTTTACCTACGAGCAGTACTTC.

The V call is TRBV27, the J call TRBJ2-7; perhaps TRBD1 as D (6 bases). This CDR3 contains 13 residues. V shed 6 bases and J shed 6 bases, with 15 bases lying between them. Germline CDR1 MNHEY, CDR2 SMNVEV (reference sequence). CDR3 bases: TGTGCCAGCAGCTCAACAGGGAATCTCGAGCAGTACTTC. Its protein product is CASSSTGNLEQYF.

The rearrangement joins TRBV5-1 to TRBJ2-5; 8 nucleotides agree with TRBD1. This CDR3 has 15 residues. V dropped 2 bases and J dropped 4; count of bases not matched to a gene: 7. Germline-derived CDR1 and CDR2 are SGHRS and YFSETQ. Written as DNA, the CDR3 is TGCGCCAGCAGCTTCAAGGACAGGGAAGGAGAGACCCAGTACTTC. The encoded protein is CASSFKDREGETQYF.

The V call is TRBV7-9, the J call TRBJ2-7; D call uncertain. The germline gives CDR1 SEHNR, CDR2 FQNEAQ (reference sequence). The CDR3 loop spans 13 amino acids. Trimming removed 5 bases at V and 3 bases at J, with 11 bases between. The DNA of the CDR3 is TGTGCCAGCAGCCCCGTTTATGTCTACGAGCAGTACTTC. Translation: CASSPVYVYEQYF.

V gene TRBV7-3 combines with J gene TRBJ2-1; D may be TRBD1 or TRBD2 (5 bases each). This CDR3 is built from 15 residues. In germline, CDR1 is SGHTA, CDR2 FQGTGA. Trimming removed 2 bases at V and 2 bases at J, with 10 bases between. The DNA of the CDR3 is TGTGCCAGCAGCTTAGGGACGTATACCTACAATGAGCAGTTCTTC. This encodes CASSLGTYTYNEQFF.

The chain links TRBV13 to TRBJ2-7, with D maybe TRBD2 (7 bases). The CDR3 length is 14 residues. CDR1 PRHDT and CDR2 FYEKMQ come from the germline V gene (reference sequence). The V gene lost 3 bases and the J gene lost 2 bases, with 11 bases spanning the gap. The CDR3 loop reads CASSFGGGPYEQYF. The CDR3, as DNA: TGTGCCAGCAGCTTTGGCGGGGGCCCCTACGAGCAGTACTTC.

The rearrangement uses TRBV6-2 or TRBV6-3 and TRBJ2-2; 8 bases match TRBD2. The length of the CDR3 is 14 residues. Germline CDR1 is MNHEY and CDR2 is SVGEGT. Trimming cost V 2 bases and J 6 bases; bases outside gene matches: 2. The CDR3 DNA sequence: TGTGCCAGCAGTTACAGCGGGGGAGCCGGGGAGCTGTTTTTT. This sequence encodes CASSYSGGAGELFF.

This sequence joins TRBV25-1 and TRBJ2-7; 10 bases fit TRBD2. V dropped 4 bases and J dropped 6; count of bases not matched to a gene: 9. CDR3 length: 15 residues. Germline-derived CDR1 and CDR2 are MGHDK and SYGVNS. CDR3 amino acids: CASSAPSGRTPEQYF. CDR3 DNA sequence: TGTGCCAGCAGTGCTCCTAGCGGGAGAACGCCCGAGCAGTACTTC.

The chain recombines TRBV30 with TRBJ1-5, with D possibly TRBD1 on 6 matching bases. The CDR3 runs 13 residues. V was pared by 3 bases and J by 2 bases, with 8 bases between. The germline V gene has CDR1 GTSNPN and CDR2 SVGIG (reference sequence). CDR3 amino acids: CAWRAGGNQPQHF. Here the CDR3 DNA reads TGTGCCTGGAGGGCAGGGGGCAATCAGCCCCAGCATTTT.

CDR3 sequence reads: CASTIYGDNEQFF. CDR3 coding DNA: TGTGCCAGTACAATATACGGGGACAATGAGCAGTTCTTC. V is TRBV18 and J is TRBJ2-1, with D maybe TRBD2 (5 bases). CDR3 length equals 13 residues. CDR1 is KGHSH and CDR2 is LQKENI in the germline V gene. The V end was cut by 9 bases, the J end by 5 bases, with 14 bases between. Drawing the rest from reference TRBV18 and TRBJ2-1, the complete variable domain is NAGVMQNPRHLVRRRGQEARLRCSPMKGHSHVYWYRQLPEEGLKFMVYLQKENIIDESGMPKERFSAEFPKEGPSILRIQQVVRGDSAAYFCASTIYGDNEQFFGPGTRLTVL.

In its sample, this clonotype was seen once. V is TRBV20-1 and J is TRBJ1-5; 9 positions match TRBD1. V lost 5 bases to trimming and J lost 8 bases; unmatched junction nucleotides: 10. Germline V gene lookup returns CDR1 DFQATT and CDR2 SNEGSKA (reference sequence). The CDR3 contains 14 residues. The DNA of the CDR3 is TGCAGTGCTCCGACAGGGGGAAAATATGAGCCCCAGCATTTT. Translation: CSAPTGGKYEPQHF.

The chain employs TRBV4-3 and TRBJ1-1, with D possibly being TRBD1 (6 bases). Germline assignment: CDR1 LGHNA and CDR2 YSLEER. The CDR3 totals 14 residues. With 3 bases removed from V and 3 bases from J, the gap between germline ends came to 11 bases. The CDR3 DNA reads as TGCGCCAGCAGCCATTCGGACAGAGACACTGAAGCTTTCTTT. As protein: CASSHSDRDTEAFF.

The chain recombines TRBV14 with TRBJ2-7; D not certain. Germline-derived CDR1 and CDR2 are SGHDN and FVKESK. V was trimmed by 2 bases and J by 5 bases, leaving 7 bases between them. This CDR3 is 12 amino acids long. The CDR3 DNA is TGTGCCAGCAGCCAATGGGGTCACGAGCAGTACTTC. Encoded protein: CASSQWGHEQYF.

V is TRBV28 and J is TRBJ1-5, with TRBD1 as a possible D gene (5 bases). This CDR3 contains 15 residues. The V gene's germline CDR1 is MDHEN and CDR2 SYDVKM. V was pared by 5 bases and J by 0 bases, with 11 bases between. The CDR3 loop reads CASSQGPYSNQPQHF. The CDR3 bases are TGTGCCAGCAGTCAGGGACCCTATAGCAATCAGCCCCAGCATTTT.

The CDR3 DNA sequence: TGTGCCAGTAGTATGACTAGCGGGGGATTCTACACAGATACGCAGTATTTT. Amino acids: CASSMTSGGFYTDTQYF. The chain employs TRBV19 and TRBJ2-3; 12 nucleotides agree with TRBD2. J gave up 2 bases and V 3 bases, and 6 bases lay outside the gene matches. CDR3 length: 17 amino acids. The germline gives CDR1 LNHDA, CDR2 SQIVND (reference sequence).

The chain carries TRBV6-2 or TRBV6-3 and TRBJ2-7; 11 bases agree with TRBD2. V lost 8 bases to trimming and J lost 7 bases; unmatched junction nucleotides: 10. Germline values: CDR1 MNHEY, CDR2 SVGEGT. The CDR3 runs to 14 residues. The CDR3 sequence is CASRIAGGVMEQYF. In DNA form, the CDR3 reads TGTGCCAGCCGAATAGCGGGAGGGGTGATGGAGCAGTACTTC.

The table lists this clonotype with a count of one. J is TRBJ2-2 and V is TRBV20-1, with D possibly TRBD2 on 6 matching bases. Germline CDR1 and CDR2: DFQATT and SNEGSKA (reference sequence). The V end was cut by 0 bases, the J end by 4 bases, with 12 bases between. The CDR3 is 15 residues long. This CDR3 is CSARDGGLSTGELFF. CDR3 coding DNA: TGCAGTGCTAGAGATGGGGGGTTGAGCACCGGGGAGCTGTTTTTT.

CDR3 region: CASTYGEEDEQFF. The CDR3 DNA reads TGTGCCAGCACTTACGGAGAAGAGGATGAGCAGTTCTTC. The V gene is TRBV28, the J gene TRBJ2-1; no reliable D call. This CDR3 has 13 amino acids. The germline CDR1 and CDR2 sequences are MDHEN and SYDVKM. The V and J ends lost 7 bases and 8 bases respectively, with 15 bases between them.

This clonotype occurred once. V usage is TRBV27 and J usage is TRBJ2-1, with no clear D. Per germline, CDR1 MNHEY and CDR2 SMNVEV (reference sequence). Between the trimmed V and J ends, which lost 4 bases and 6 bases, there was a span of 16 bases. This CDR3 has 15 residues. The CDR3 sequence: CASSSPVGVSNEQFF. DNA for the CDR3: TGTGCCAGCAGTTCCCCGGTAGGAGTATCCAATGAGCAGTTCTTC.

The V call is TRBV6-1, the J call TRBJ2-1; 11 positions match TRBD2. Germline values: CDR1 MNHNS, CDR2 SASEGT. The junction had 17 bases not matched to a gene; V was cut back by 6 bases and J by 4 bases. The CDR3 is 19 residues long. Here the CDR3 reads CASSAWSDLGTSGYNEQFF. The CDR3 nucleotides read TGTGCCAGCAGCGCCTGGTCAGATCTTGGGACTAGCGGATACAATGAGCAGTTCTTC.

Regarding this clonotype: The germline gene is not matched at one end of the junction; a read error may be the cause. This chain links TRBV7-7 with TRBJ2-2; D not resolved. The V gene's germline CDR1 is SSHAT and CDR2 FNYEAQ (reference sequence). This CDR3 region has 17 residues. The chain's CDR3 is CASSPLESSLNTGELFF. The CDR3 DNA follows: TGTGCTAGCAGCCCCTTGGAGTCCTCCCTCAACACCGGGGAGCTGTTTTTT.